The 14 T cell receptor beta chains reported below all come from one sample, sequenced in a study of T cell responses to AZD1222 COVID-19 vaccine. Sequencing was performed with immunoSEQ multiplex PCR; in TCRdb, only in-frame clones are kept and a portion is missing. The repertoire holds under 100,000 clones, about 88% seen once, with approximately 2.8% in the top ten. Sequences were derived from peripheral blood, sampled on day 0 of AZD1222 vaccination. The receptors here all came from an adult in good health.

J is TRBJ1-3 and V is TRBV29-1; D gene ambiguous. The germline V gene encodes CDR1 SQVTM and CDR2 ANQGSEA. CDR3 length equals 12 residues. Trimming left V 0 bases short and J 8 bases short, with 8 bases between. CDR3 coding DNA: TGCAGCGTTGAAGACGGAGGAGACACCATATATTTT. Its protein is CSVEDGGDTIYF.

This chain connects TRBV27 to TRBJ1-2; 12 positions agree with TRBD1. Germline assignment: CDR1 MNHEY and CDR2 SMNVEV (reference sequence). V trimming: 0 bases; J trimming: 7 bases; junction bases outside the gene matches: 15. There are 19 residues in the CDR3. The CDR3 spells CASSLSYILWGQGAGGYTF. For the CDR3, the DNA is TGTGCCAGCAGTTTATCCTACATTCTCTGGGGACAGGGGGCAGGTGGCTACACCTTC.

The gene calls are TRBV7-2 and TRBJ2-1; possible D gene TRBD1, 6 bases. The CDR3 spans 15 residues. Germline CDR1 SGHTA, CDR2 FQGNSA. The V end was cut by 5 bases, the J end by 7 bases, with 18 bases between. The CDR3: CASSERWGLGNEQFF. The DNA for the CDR3 is TGTGCCAGCAGCGAAAGATGGGGGCTGGGTAATGAGCAGTTCTTC.

J is TRBJ2-2 and V is TRBV29-1; perhaps TRBD1 as D (5 bases). From germline, CDR1 is SQVTM and CDR2 ANQGSEA. V was shortened by 1 base and J by 7 bases, with 7 bases between the two germline ends. The CDR3 extends over 12 amino acids. The chain's CDR3 is CSVEGGSGELFF. In nucleotides, the CDR3 is TGCAGCGTTGAAGGGGGCAGCGGGGAGCTGTTTTTT.

This sequence joins TRBV20-1 and TRBJ2-2; D call uncertain. Germline-derived CDR1 and CDR2 are DFQATT and SNEGSKA (reference sequence). The CDR3 is made up of 14 amino acids. Trimming pared 3 bases from V and 5 bases from J, leaving 13 bases between. CDR3 amino acids: CSASNPLGTGELFF. CDR3 nucleotide sequence: TGCAGTGCTAGTAACCCCCTAGGGACCGGGGAGCTGTTTTTT.

This clone was detected a few times. This chain joins TRBV5-4 and TRBJ2-7; 8 bases match TRBD2. The CDR3 loop spans 14 amino acids. With V trimmed by 6 bases and J by 0 bases, 5 bases remained unmatched. The V gene's germline CDR1 is SGHNT and CDR2 YYREEE (reference sequence). The CDR3 bases are TGTGCCAGCACCGTCGGGGGGGACTCCTACGAGCAGTACTTC. This sequence encodes CASTVGGDSYEQYF.

The chain couples TRBV9 to TRBJ2-1; D uncertain. Trimming took off 0 bases at V and 0 bases at J, with 10 bases between the two ends. There are 16 residues in the CDR3. Germline CDR1 is SGDLS and CDR2 is YYNGEE. In DNA form, the CDR3 reads TGTGCCAGCAGCGTAGGAGGTAGGAGCTCCTACAATGAGCAGTTCTTC. Its protein is CASSVGGRSSYNEQFF.

The rearrangement joins TRBV7-9 to TRBJ2-1; a possible D gene is TRBD1 (8 bases). V dropped 2 bases and J dropped 4 bases, with 12 bases sitting between them. The CDR3 is made up of 15 amino acids. Germline CDR1 SEHNR, CDR2 FQNEAQ (reference sequence). The CDR3 sequence: CASSLQQGGYNEQFF. The CDR3 nucleotides read TGTGCCAGCAGCTTACAACAGGGGGGGTACAATGAGCAGTTCTTC.

This clone was seen once. This chain joins TRBV18 and TRBJ2-7; D perhaps matches TRBD2 (5 bases). Trimming removed 0 bases at V and 2 bases at J, with 8 bases between. CDR1 and CDR2 (germline): KGHSH, LQKENI. The CDR3 runs to 14 residues. The CDR3: CASSPPTGAYEQYF. The CDR3 coding sequence is TGTGCCAGCTCACCACCAACCGGGGCCTACGAGCAGTACTTC.

The chain uses TRBV28 and TRBJ1-5; tentatively, D is TRBD1 (6 bases). Germline V gene sequence: CDR1 MDHEN, CDR2 SYDVKM. This CDR3 comprises 15 residues. V was clipped by 8 bases and J by 4 bases, with 18 bases between them. The CDR3 sequence: CASGGGGGVNQPQHF. The CDR3 DNA is TGTGCCAGCGGCGGTGGGGGGGGCGTGAATCAGCCCCAGCATTTT.

In its sample, this clone was seen once. An end of the junction differs from the germline gene, which may be a read error. V and J are TRBV19 and TRBJ2-5; possibly TRBD2 for D (6 bases). Germline loops: CDR1 LNHDA, CDR2 SQIVND (reference sequence). This CDR3 has 15 amino acids. Here the CDR3 DNA reads TGTGCAAGTATAGGGGACTCCCGCCGCGGAGAGACCCAGTACTTC. Its protein is CASIGDSRRGETQYF.

The rearrangement uses TRBV5-5 and TRBJ1-1; 9 bases line up with TRBD1. With V trimmed by 1 base and J by 5 bases, 6 bases remained unmatched. Looked up from germline, CDR1 is SGHKS and CDR2 is YYEKEE (reference sequence). There are 15 residues in the CDR3. The CDR3 loop reads CASSLSRQGGTEAFF. The CDR3 coding sequence is TGTGCCAGCAGCTTGTCCCGACAGGGGGGGACTGAAGCTTTCTTT.

This chain uses TRBV7-2 with TRBJ1-1; 7 bases map to TRBD1. Germline CDR1 is SGHTA and CDR2 is FQGNSA. The CDR3 consists of 15 residues. Losses at the gene ends were 1 base for V and 4 bases for J; bases not matched to a gene: 6. The CDR3 bases are TGTGCCAGCAGCTTAGGACCAGGGGGGGGCACTGAAGCTTTCTTT. Its translation is CASSLGPGGGTEAFF.

The gene calls are TRBV18 and TRBJ2-5; D remains unclear. The V and J ends lost 4 bases and 5 bases respectively, with 11 bases between them. The CDR3 sequence is 13 residues long. The germline V gene encodes CDR1 KGHSH and CDR2 LQKENI. This CDR3 is CASSQGSWETQYF. The DNA for the CDR3 is TGTGCCAGCTCACAGGGATCGTGGGAGACCCAGTACTTC. The full variable domain, rest sourced from reference TRBV18 and TRBJ2-5, is NAGVMQNPRHLVRRRGQEARLRCSPMKGHSHVYWYRQLPEEGLKFMVYLQKENIIDESGMPKERFSAEFPKEGPSILRIQQVVRGDSAAYFCASSQGSWETQYFGPGTRLLVL.